Each of the 3 T cell receptor beta chains below was sequenced from the same sample in a study of OX40 agonist ivuxolimab in advanced cancers. TCRdb keeps only in-frame clones here, not all; method: immunoSEQ multiplex PCR. Among tens of thousands of clones listed, about 91% were seen once. Sequencing was performed on CD4+ or CD8+ T cells sorted from blood, taken in a trial of the OX40 agonist ivuxolimab. The source is an adult with an advanced solid tumor such as melanoma, head and neck, liver or kidney cancer.

CDR3 loop: CASSRLAGGDTQYF. For the CDR3, the DNA is TGTGCCAGCAGCAGACTAGCGGGCGGGGATACGCAGTATTTT. This chain joins TRBV7-6 and TRBJ2-3, with 10 nucleotides matching TRBD2. The ends lost 5 bases at V and 6 bases at J; junction bases unmatched: 5. In germline, CDR1 is SGHVS, CDR2 FNYEAQ. The CDR3 is 14 amino acids. Full variable domain (missing parts from reference TRBV7-6 and TRBJ2-3): GAGVSQSPRYKVTKRGQDVALRCDPISGHVSLYWYRQALGQGPEFLTYFNYEAQQDKSGLPNDRFSAERPEGSISTLTIQRTEQRDSAMYRCASSRLAGGDTQYFGPGTRLTVL.

The chain links TRBV19 to TRBJ1-2; TRBD1 agrees at 8 bases. Germline trimming cut 10 bases from V and 4 bases from J; bases unmatched to any gene: 11. The CDR3 is 14 residues long. In germline, CDR1 is LNHDA, CDR2 SQIVND (reference sequence). CDR3 bases: TGTGCCACCCCTTCGGAGACAGGGGCCTATGGCTACACCTTC. Translated, it gives CATPSETGAYGYTF.

The chain carries TRBV6-1 and TRBJ2-7; D could derive from TRBD1 or TRBD2 (5 bases each). There are 11 residues in the CDR3. Trimming removed 10 bases from V and 4 bases from J, with 11 bases in between. In germline, CDR1 is MNHNS, CDR2 SASEGT. The CDR3 nucleotides read TGTGCCATCGGGGACGGGTACGAGCAGTACTTC. As protein: CAIGDGYEQYF.